This passage covers 19 T cell receptor beta chains from one sample sequenced in a study of shared clonotypes between healthy human individuals. Sequencing was performed with immunoSEQ multiplex PCR; in TCRdb, only in-frame clones are kept and a portion is missing. There are about 2.1 million clones in the sample; 93% occur only once, and roughly 1.7% lies in the top ten. Only CD45RO-negative cells positively selected for CCR7 counted as naive CD8 cells, so terminally differentiated effector memory CD45RA+ cells were excluded. The source material was naive CD8+ T cells from PBMCs. Receptors were obtained from a man younger than 35 in good health. Some clones in this sample may be carry-over from other donors' samples.

This clone showed up just a few times. V gene TRBV5-1 combines with J gene TRBJ1-2; TRBD1 is a possible D gene (5 bases). V was shortened by 6 bases and J by 2 bases, with 14 bases between the two germline ends. The germline V gene has CDR1 SGHRS and CDR2 YFSETQ. CDR3 length: 14 residues. For the CDR3, the DNA is TGCGCCAGCACCCCCGGGACGGTCAACTATGGCTACACCTTC. Translation: CASTPGTVNYGYTF. Supplemented by reference TRBV5-1 and TRBJ1-2, the full variable domain reads KAGVTQTPRYLIKTRGQQVTLSCSPISGHRSVSWYQQTPGQGLQFLFEYFSETQRNKGNFPGRFSGRQFSNSRSEMNVSTLELGDSALYLCASTPGTVNYGYTFGSGTRLTVV.

The rearrangement joins TRBV2 to TRBJ2-1, with D perhaps matching TRBD2 (5 bases). V gave up 1 base and J gave up 1 base, with 8 bases separating them. Germline V CDR1 and CDR2: SNHLY, FYNNEI. CDR3 length: 15 residues. The CDR3 region has the DNA TGTGCCAGCAGTGAAGTCGGGGTTTCCTACAATGAGCAGTTCTTC. It specifies CASSEVGVSYNEQFF.

This chain links TRBV5-6 with TRBJ1-1; TRBD1 might be the D (5 bases). The CDR3 covers 12 residues. The V end lost 4 bases, the J end lost 7 bases, and 11 bases lay between the germline ends. Germline V CDR1 and CDR2: SGHDT, YYEEEE. Here the CDR3 reads CASSGAGSEAFF. CDR3 nucleotide sequence: TGTGCCAGCAGCGGGGCCGGAAGTGAAGCTTTCTTT.

For this clone: An end of the junction does not agree with germline; a read error may underlie this. This specimen includes other DNA sequences encoding the same CDR3. The J gene is TRBJ2-7, the V gene TRBV29-1; 7 bases are shared with TRBD2. From germline, CDR1 is SQVTM and CDR2 ANQGSEA. The CDR3 length is 14 residues. CDR3 sequence: CSVDGGEGFYGQYF. The CDR3 bases are TGCAGCGTTGATGGGGGGGAGGGCTTCTACGGGCAGTACTTC.

V gene TRBV19 combines with J gene TRBJ2-1, with 9 bases matching TRBD2. Trimming cost V 3 bases and J 4 bases; bases outside gene matches: 4. CDR3 length equals 15 residues. Germline CDR1 is LNHDA and CDR2 is SQIVND (reference sequence). Here the CDR3 reads CASSILAGIYNEQFF. The CDR3 DNA is TGTGCCAGTAGTATCCTAGCGGGAATTTACAATGAGCAGTTCTTC.

This clone was detected a few times. The chain carries TRBV7-9 and TRBJ1-5; D remains unclear. Germline V gene data show CDR1 as SEHNR and CDR2 as FQNEAQ (reference sequence). This CDR3 has 15 residues. V was cut by 1 base and J by 4 bases, with 11 bases left in between. DNA of the CDR3: TGTGCCAGCAGCTTAGATCGCGTCGGAAATCAGCCCCAGCATTTT. It translates to CASSLDRVGNQPQHF. Full variable domain (rest looked up from reference TRBV7-9 and TRBJ1-5): DTGVSQNPRHKITKRGQNVTFRCDPISEHNRLYWYRQTLGQGPEFLTYFQNEAQLEKSRLLSDRFSAERPKGSFSTLEIQRTEQGDSAMYLCASSLDRVGNQPQHFGDGTRLSIL.

A single count supports this clone. The chain is built from TRBV19 and TRBJ1-1; D might be TRBD1 (5 bases). The V gene lost 6 bases and the J gene lost 0 bases, with 17 bases spanning the gap. Germline V gives CDR1 LNHDA, CDR2 SQIVND (reference sequence). The length of the CDR3 is 16 residues. The DNA of the CDR3 is TGTGCCAGTAGGGGCCGAACGGGGGTGATGAACACTGAAGCTTTCTTT. Protein product: CASRGRTGVMNTEAFF.

The chain combines TRBV7-9 with TRBJ1-3; weak D call: TRBD1 (6 bases). V was cut by 11 bases and J by 0 bases, with 14 bases left in between. CDR3 size: 14 residues. Germline V gene data show CDR1 as SEHNR and CDR2 as FQNEAQ (reference sequence). The CDR3 sequence: CASFGGGSGNTIYF. The CDR3 DNA reads as TGTGCCTCCTTTGGGGGCGGCTCTGGAAACACCATATATTTT.

CDR3 residues: CASSLPRLAWDTQYF. Here the CDR3 DNA reads TGTGCCAGCAGTTTGCCGCGGCTAGCGTGGGATACGCAGTATTTT. The rearrangement uses TRBV27 and TRBJ2-3, with D possibly TRBD2 on 6 matching bases. V lost 3 bases and J lost 6, with 16 bases in between. The CDR3 sequence is 15 residues long. CDR1 is MNHEY, CDR2 SMNVEV, per germline (reference sequence).

V usage is TRBV29-1 and J usage is TRBJ2-1; TRBD1 or TRBD2 may be the D gene (5 bases each). Germline V CDR1 and CDR2: SQVTM, ANQGSEA. Between the trimmed V and J ends, which lost 5 bases and 8 bases, there was a span of 16 bases. The CDR3 has 13 residues. CDR3: CSVFSGPYHEQFF. The DNA for the CDR3 is TGCAGCGTTTTCTCGGGACCGTACCATGAGCAGTTCTTC.

This rearrangement joins TRBV19 to TRBJ2-1, with D unclear. CDR1 and CDR2 (germline): LNHDA, SQIVND (reference sequence). The length of the CDR3 is 16 residues. Trimming took 5 bases from V and 0 from J, leaving 14 bases between them. For the CDR3, the DNA is TGTGCCAGTAGTGCGAGCAGTTTGAGCTCCTACAATGAGCAGTTCTTC. It yields the protein CASSASSLSSYNEQFF.

V is TRBV27 and J is TRBJ2-1, with D tentatively TRBD1 (6 bases). This CDR3 has 13 residues. Germline CDR1 and CDR2: MNHEY and SMNVEV (reference sequence). V gave up 5 bases and J gave up 9 bases, with 14 bases separating them. CDR3 sequence reads: CASSNKQGGEQFF. The CDR3 DNA sequence: TGTGCCAGCAGTAACAAACAGGGCGGTGAGCAGTTCTTC.

The chain is built from TRBV7-9 and TRBJ2-5, with 8 bases that match TRBD2. Unmatched junction bases numbered 10, after V lost 8 bases and J lost 5 bases. The CDR3 has 14 residues. Germline CDR1 and CDR2: SEHNR and FQNEAQ (reference sequence). Here the CDR3 reads CASWVAGLAETQYF. DNA for the CDR3: TGTGCCAGCTGGGTAGCGGGACTTGCGGAGACCCAGTACTTC.

The chain employs TRBV7-8 and TRBJ2-7, with 8 bases that match TRBD2. The CDR3 contains 15 residues. Germline CDR1 and CDR2: SGHVS and FQNEAQ. The V gene end was trimmed by 4 bases and the J gene end by 6 bases; junction bases not matched to a gene: 11. This chain's CDR3 is CASSYLGAGAAEQYF. The CDR3 DNA reads TGTGCCAGCAGCTACCTCGGAGCGGGAGCAGCCGAGCAGTACTTC.

The CDR3 DNA follows: TGCGCCAGCAGCCTTCGGACAGGAGGTTCACCCCTCCACTTT. The encoded protein is CASSLRTGGSPLHF. The chain recombines TRBV4-1 with TRBJ1-6, with 7 bases that match TRBD1. This CDR3 has 14 residues. The J segment lost 9 bases and the V segment lost 4 bases, leaving 6 bases of the junction unmatched. The germline V gene encodes CDR1 MGHRA and CDR2 YSYEKL.

V gene TRBV28 combines with J gene TRBJ2-7; TRBD1 matches at 9 bases. With 5 bases clipped from V and 2 bases from J, the junction kept 4 bases outside the gene matches. Germline-derived CDR1 and CDR2 are MDHEN and SYDVKM. This CDR3 comprises 14 residues. CDR3 DNA sequence: TGTGCCAGCAGTGAGGGACAGGGCCCCTACGAGCAGTACTTC. This encodes CASSEGQGPYEQYF.

About this clone itself: The same CDR3 arises from other DNA sequences in this sample as well. The chain links TRBV7-9 to TRBJ2-7, with 9 bases matching TRBD2. Unmatched junction bases numbered 0, after V lost 1 base and J lost 2 bases. Looked up from germline, CDR1 is SEHNR and CDR2 is FQNEAQ (reference sequence). The CDR3 sequence is 14 residues long. Written as DNA, the CDR3 is TGTGCCAGCAGCTTAGGACTAGCGGCCTACGAGCAGTACTTC. Translation: CASSLGLAAYEQYF. Based on the CDR3 plus reference TRBV7-9 and TRBJ2-7, the full variable domain is DTGVSQNPRHKITKRGQNVTFRCDPISEHNRLYWYRQTLGQGPEFLTYFQNEAQLEKSRLLSDRFSAERPKGSFSTLEIQRTEQGDSAMYLCASSLGLAAYEQYFGPGTRLTVT.

The V call is TRBV11-2, the J call TRBJ2-1; tentatively, D is TRBD1 or TRBD2 (5 bases each). CDR1 and CDR2 (germline): SGHAT, FQNNGV. Trimming cost V 5 bases and J 4 bases, with 24 bases left between them. This CDR3 region has 18 residues. The CDR3, as DNA: TGTGCCAGCAGCCAAGGTCTGAGACGGGACCAACGATACAATGAGCAGTTCTTC. This codes for CASSQGLRRDQRYNEQFF. Full variable domain (remainder filled in from reference TRBV11-2 and TRBJ2-1): EAGVAQSPRYKIIEKRQSVAFWCNPISGHATLYWYQQILGQGPKLLIQFQNNGVVDDSQLPKDRFSAERLKGVDSTLKIQPAKLEDSAVYLCASSQGLRRDQRYNEQFFGPGTRLTVL.

A single count supports this clone. The rearrangement links TRBV6-1 to TRBJ2-7; D remains ambiguous. Trimming stripped 2 bases from V and 1 base from J, with 12 bases between. CDR1 is MNHNS, CDR2 SASEGT, per germline. This CDR3 has 15 amino acids. CDR3 in amino acids: CASSEYQVGSYEQYF. CDR3 bases: TGTGCCAGCAGTGAATACCAGGTGGGGTCCTACGAGCAGTACTTC.